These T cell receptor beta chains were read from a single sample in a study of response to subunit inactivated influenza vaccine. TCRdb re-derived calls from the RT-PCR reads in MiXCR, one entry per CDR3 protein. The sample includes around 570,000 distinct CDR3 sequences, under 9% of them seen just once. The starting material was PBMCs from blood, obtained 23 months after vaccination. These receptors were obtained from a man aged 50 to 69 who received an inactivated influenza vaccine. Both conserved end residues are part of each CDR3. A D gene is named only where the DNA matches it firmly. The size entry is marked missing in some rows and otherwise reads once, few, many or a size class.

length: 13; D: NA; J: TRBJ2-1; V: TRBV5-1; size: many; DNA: TGCGCCAGCAGCTTGGGGACGTCTAGTGAGCAGTTCTTC; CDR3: CASSLGTSSEQFF
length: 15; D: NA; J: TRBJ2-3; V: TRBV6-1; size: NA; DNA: TGTGCCAGCGGGGACGTTGGCGTTCGCCCAGATACGCAGTATTTT; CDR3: CASGDVGVRPDTQYF
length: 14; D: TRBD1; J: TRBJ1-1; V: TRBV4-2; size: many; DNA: TGTGCCAGCAGCCAGGAGGACAGGGGGACTGAAGCTTTCTTT; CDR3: CASSQEDRGTEAFF
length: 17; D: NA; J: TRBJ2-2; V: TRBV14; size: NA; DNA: TGTGCCAGCAGCCAAGTTCCCACCTTCGCGAACACCGGGGAGCTGTTTTTT; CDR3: CASSQVPTFANTGELFF
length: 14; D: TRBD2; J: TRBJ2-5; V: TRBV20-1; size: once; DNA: TGCAGTGCTAATAGCGGGAGGATCAGGGAGACCCAGTACTTC; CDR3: CSANSGRIRETQYF
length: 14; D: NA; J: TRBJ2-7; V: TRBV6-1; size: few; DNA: TGTGCCAGCACCAGAGGAGGGGGAGGCTACGAGCAGTACTTC; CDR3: CASTRGGGGYEQYF
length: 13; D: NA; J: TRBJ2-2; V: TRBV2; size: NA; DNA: TGTGCCAGCAGTGCCCGGGGGCCCGGGGAGCTGTTTTTT; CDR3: CASSARGPGELFF
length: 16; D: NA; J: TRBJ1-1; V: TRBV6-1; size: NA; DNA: TGTGCCAGCAGTGAATTTGGGTGGGTCATGAACACTGAAGCTTTCTTT; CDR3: CASSEFGWVMNTEAFF
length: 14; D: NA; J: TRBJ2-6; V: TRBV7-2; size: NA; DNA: TGTGCCAGCAGCTTGGGGATTGGAGCCAACGTCCTGACTTTC; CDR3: CASSLGIGANVLTF
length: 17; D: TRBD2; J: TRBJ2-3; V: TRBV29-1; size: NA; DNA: TGCAGCGTCGAACAGGAGCGGGGGGCTTCTCGCACAGATACGCAGTATTTT; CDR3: CSVEQERGASRTDTQYF
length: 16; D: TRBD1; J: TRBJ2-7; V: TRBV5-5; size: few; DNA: TGTGCCAGCAGCTTACGTCTGGGACAGGTCTTCGACGAGCAGTACTTC; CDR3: CASSLRLGQVFDEQYF
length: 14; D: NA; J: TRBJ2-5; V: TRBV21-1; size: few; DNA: TGTGCCAGCAGCATCCGGGACACCGAAGAGACCCAGTACTTC; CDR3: CASSIRDTEETQYF
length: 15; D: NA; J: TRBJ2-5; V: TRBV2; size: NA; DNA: TGTGCCAGCAGTGAGGGGCAGACAACCTCAGAGACCCAGTACTTC; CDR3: CASSEGQTTSETQYF
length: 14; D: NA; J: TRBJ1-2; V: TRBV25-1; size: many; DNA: TGTGCCAGCAGTGAGCAGGCAGCTAACTATGGCTACACCTTC; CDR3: CASSEQAANYGYTF
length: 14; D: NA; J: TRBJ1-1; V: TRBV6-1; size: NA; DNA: TGTGCCAGCAGTCTCGGGGTCCGGAACACTGAAGCTTTCTTT; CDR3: CASSLGVRNTEAFF
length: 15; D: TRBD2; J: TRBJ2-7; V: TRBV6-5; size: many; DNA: TGTGCCAGCAGTTCCAGTGCTAGCGGGTCCTACGAGCAGTACTTC; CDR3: CASSSSASGSYEQYF
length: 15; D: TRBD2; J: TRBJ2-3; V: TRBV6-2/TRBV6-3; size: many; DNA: TGTGCCAGCAGTTACCTTCGGGAGGGAACAGATACGCAGTATTTT; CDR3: CASSYLREGTDTQYF
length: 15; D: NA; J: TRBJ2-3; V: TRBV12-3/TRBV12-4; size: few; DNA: TGTGCCAGCAGTCCTGCCGGGAAACTCACAGATACGCAGTATTTT; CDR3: CASSPAGKLTDTQYF
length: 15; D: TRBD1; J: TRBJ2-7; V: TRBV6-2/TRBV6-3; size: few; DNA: TGTGCCAGCAGTTATTCCGGGACAGGTATCTACGAGCAGTACTTC; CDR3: CASSYSGTGIYEQYF
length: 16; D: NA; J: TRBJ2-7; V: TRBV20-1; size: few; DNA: TGCAGTGCTAGAGTGACCGGCCGTCCTCACATTTACGAGCAGTACTTC; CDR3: CSARVTGRPHIYEQYF
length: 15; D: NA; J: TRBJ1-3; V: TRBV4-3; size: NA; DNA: TGCGCCAGCAGCCCAGTCCAGGGTCCTGGAAACACCATATATTTT; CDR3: CASSPVQGPGNTIYF
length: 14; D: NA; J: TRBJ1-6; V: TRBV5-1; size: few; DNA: TGCGCCAGCCGGGGCCTTGGGCGCAATTCACCCCTCCACTTT; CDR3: CASRGLGRNSPLHF
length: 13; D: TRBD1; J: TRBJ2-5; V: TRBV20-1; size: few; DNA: TGCAGTGCGAAGACAGGGTGGTCGGAGACCCAGTACTTC; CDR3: CSAKTGWSETQYF
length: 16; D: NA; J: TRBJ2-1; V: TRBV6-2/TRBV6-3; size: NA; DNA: TGTGCCAGTATCTACTACCCTGGAAGCTCCTACAATGAGCAGTTCTTC; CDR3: CASIYYPGSSYNEQFF
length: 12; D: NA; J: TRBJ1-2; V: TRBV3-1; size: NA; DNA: TGTGCCAGCTGGGCAGTCTCCTTTGGCTACACCTTC; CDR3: CASWAVSFGYTF
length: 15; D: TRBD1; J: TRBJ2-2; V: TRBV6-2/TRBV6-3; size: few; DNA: TGTGCCTCACAGCCGGCCAGACAGGGCACCGGGGAGCTGTTTTTT; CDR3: CASQPARQGTGELFF
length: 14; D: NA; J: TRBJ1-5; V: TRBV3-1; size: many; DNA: TGTGCCAGCAGCCAAGGTCAGCAGGGCCAGCCCCAGCATTTT; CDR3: CASSQGQQGQPQHF
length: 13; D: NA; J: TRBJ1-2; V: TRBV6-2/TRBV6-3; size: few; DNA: TGTGCCAGCAGCCAGACAGCCGACTATGGCTACACCTTC; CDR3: CASSQTADYGYTF
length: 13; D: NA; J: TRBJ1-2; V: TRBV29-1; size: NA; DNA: TGCAGCGTTGCCCGGACAGTTGACTATGGCTACACCTTC; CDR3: CSVARTVDYGYTF
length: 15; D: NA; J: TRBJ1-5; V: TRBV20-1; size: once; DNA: TGCAGTGCTAGATACCGGGACGGGGGCAATCAGCCCCAGCATTTT; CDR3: CSARYRDGGNQPQHF
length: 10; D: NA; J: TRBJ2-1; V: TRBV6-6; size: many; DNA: TGTGCCAGCAGTCGCAATGAGCAGTTCTTC; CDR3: CASSRNEQFF
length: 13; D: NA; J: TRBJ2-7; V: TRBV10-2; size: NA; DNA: TGCGCCAGCAGGGATACCCGACAGAGCGAGCAGTACTTC; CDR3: CASRDTRQSEQYF
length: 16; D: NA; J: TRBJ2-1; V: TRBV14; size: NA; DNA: TGTGCCAGCAGCCAAGCGTTTCGAACACTAGGCGATGAGCAGTTCTTC; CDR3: CASSQAFRTLGDEQFF
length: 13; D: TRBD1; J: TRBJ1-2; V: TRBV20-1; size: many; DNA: TGCAGTGCTATGAGACAGGGTAGCTATGGCTACACCTTC; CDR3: CSAMRQGSYGYTF
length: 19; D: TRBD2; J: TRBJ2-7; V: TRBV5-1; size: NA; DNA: TGCGCCAGCAGCTCCCCAACCGGGACTAGCGGAACAAACCAGTACGAGCAGTACTTC; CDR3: CASSSPTGTSGTNQYEQYF
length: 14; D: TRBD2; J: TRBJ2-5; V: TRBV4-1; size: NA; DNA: TGCGCCAGCAGCCCGGCGGGGGGCCAGGAGACCCAGTACTTC; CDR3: CASSPAGGQETQYF
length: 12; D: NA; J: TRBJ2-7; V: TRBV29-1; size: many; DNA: TGCAGCGCCGGGGACTCCCTTGACGAGCAGTACTTC; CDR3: CSAGDSLDEQYF
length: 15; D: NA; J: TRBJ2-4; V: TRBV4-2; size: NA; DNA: TGTGCCAGCAGCCAAGTGTCTAGCCCGAAAAACATTCAGTACTTC; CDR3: CASSQVSSPKNIQYF
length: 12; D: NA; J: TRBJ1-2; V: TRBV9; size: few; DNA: TGTGCCAGCAGCGACACCGCCTATGGCTACACCTTC; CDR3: CASSDTAYGYTF
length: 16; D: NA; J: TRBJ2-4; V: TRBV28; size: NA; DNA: TGTGCCAGCAGTTTACCGGGGGGCGTAGCCAAAAACATTCAGTACTTC; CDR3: CASSLPGGVAKNIQYF
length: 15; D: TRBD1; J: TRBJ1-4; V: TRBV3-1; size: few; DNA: TGTGCCAGCCAGCTCCGGACAGGGATACATGAAAAACTGTTTTTT; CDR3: CASQLRTGIHEKLFF
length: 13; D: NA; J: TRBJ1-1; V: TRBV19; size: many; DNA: TGTGCCAGTAATGAGGGTGTCAACACTGAAGCTTTCTTT; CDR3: CASNEGVNTEAFF
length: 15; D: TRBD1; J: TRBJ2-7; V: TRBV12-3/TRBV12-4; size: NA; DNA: TGTGCCAGCAGTCAGACAGGGAAAACCTCCTACGAGCAGTACTTC; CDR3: CASSQTGKTSYEQYF
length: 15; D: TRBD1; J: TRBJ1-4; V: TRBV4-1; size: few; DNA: TGCGCCAGCAGCCTCCGGGACAGGGGGCACGAAAAACTGTTTTTT; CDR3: CASSLRDRGHEKLFF
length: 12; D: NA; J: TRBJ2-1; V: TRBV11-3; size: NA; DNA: TGTGCCAGCAGCTTATTAGGGAGAGAGCAGTTCTTC; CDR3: CASSLLGREQFF
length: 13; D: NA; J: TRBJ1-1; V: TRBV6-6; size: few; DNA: TGTGCCAGCAGTTACGAGGGAATGACTGAAGCTTTCTTT; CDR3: CASSYEGMTEAFF
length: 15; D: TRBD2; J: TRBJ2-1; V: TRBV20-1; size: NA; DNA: TGCAGTGCTAGAGATGGTGCTAGCGGGGACAATGAGCAGTTCTTC; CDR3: CSARDGASGDNEQFF
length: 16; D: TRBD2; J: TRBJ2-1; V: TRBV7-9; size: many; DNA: TGTGCCAGCAGCCGGACTAGCGGGAGGGCCCACAATGAGCAGTTCTTC; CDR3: CASSRTSGRAHNEQFF
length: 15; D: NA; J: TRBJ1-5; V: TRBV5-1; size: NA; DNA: TGCGCCAGCAGACCGACAGTACTTAGCAATCAGCCCCAGCATTTT; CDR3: CASRPTVLSNQPQHF
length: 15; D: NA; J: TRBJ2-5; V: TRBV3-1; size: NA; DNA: TGTGCCAGCAGCCAAGGGACACCGCCCCGGGTGCCCCAGTACTTC; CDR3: CASSQGTPPRVPQYF
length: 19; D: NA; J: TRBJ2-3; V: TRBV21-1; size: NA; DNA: TGTGCCAGCAGCTCAACTAGCGGAAAAAGAGCCCCTAGCACAGATACGCAGTATTTT; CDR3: CASSSTSGKRAPSTDTQYF
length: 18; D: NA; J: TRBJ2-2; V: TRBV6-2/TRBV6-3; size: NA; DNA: TGTGCCAGCACAATCTCCCTGGGACACGCAATGAACACCGGGGAGCTGTTTTTT; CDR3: CASTISLGHAMNTGELFF
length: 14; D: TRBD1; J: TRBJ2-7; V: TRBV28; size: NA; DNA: TGTGCCAGCAGAGCGACAGGACAGGCCTACGAGCAGTACTTC; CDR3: CASRATGQAYEQYF
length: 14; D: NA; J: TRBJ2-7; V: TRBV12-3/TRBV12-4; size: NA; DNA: TGTGCCAGCACTCCCCGCCTTAAGGGGCACGAGCAGTACTTC; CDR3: CASTPRLKGHEQYF
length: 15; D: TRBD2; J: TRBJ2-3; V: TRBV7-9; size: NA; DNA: TGTGCCAGCAGCCCCCTAGCGGCCCGCACAGATACGCAGTATTTT; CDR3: CASSPLAARTDTQYF